This T cell receptor (beta chain) was identified during a study of blood T cell repertoires in COVID-19. Study context: Acute-phase and convalescent COVID-19 samples originated in the United States, Italy and Spain.

V gave up 3 bases and J gave up 6 bases, with 12 bases separating them. This CDR3 spans 14 amino acids. The germline CDR1 and CDR2 sequences are SGHDN and FVKESK. This clone came up a few times. Authors' methods: Nucleated cell counts were estimated from reference gene primer amplification. Some clones are missing from TCRdb's copy, which holds only in-frame ones; the method was immunoSEQ multiplex PCR. V and J calls and clone size follow that table, whereas D and trimming were derived from the DNA. The repertoire holds around 60,000 clones, with about 73% as singletons. The source material was peripheral blood. The gene calls are TRBV14 and TRBJ2-1, with TRBD1 as a possible D gene (6 bases). The TCR sequence derives from a woman of 80 years or more with acute or convalescent COVID-19. The CDR3, as DNA: TGTGCCAGCAGCCAGCTGGACAGTCGCAATGAGCAGTTCTTC. It is translated as CASSQLDSRNEQFF.